A single sample is the source of the 21 T cell receptor beta chains below, sequenced in a study of cytomegalovirus exposure and HLA in healthy donors. Assay used: immunoSEQ multiplex PCR; TCRdb lists only in-frame clones, some missing. Counted here are 120,000 or so clones, roughly 90% occurring once; the ten biggest clones make up around 1.9%. Sequenced material: PBMCs. The receptors originated from a young woman in good health and CMV-seronegative.

The chain couples TRBV4-3 to TRBJ1-2; D is undetermined. V lost 4 bases to trimming and J lost 4 bases, with 13 bases between them. The CDR3 is made up of 14 amino acids. Germline CDR1 LGHNA, CDR2 YSLEER. CDR3 loop: CASSRGRGGYGYTF. CDR3 nucleotides: TGCGCCAGCAGCCGTGGGCGGGGAGGCTATGGCTACACCTTC.

The CDR3 nucleotides read TGTGCCAGCTCACCTCGGGGGACGGGCTACGAGCAGTACTTC. Its translation is CASSPRGTGYEQYF. This chain links TRBV18 with TRBJ2-7; D possibly corresponds to TRBD2 (6 bases). The germline V gene encodes CDR1 KGHSH and CDR2 LQKENI. Trimming cost V 3 bases and J 3 bases, with 12 bases left between them. The CDR3 loop spans 14 amino acids. The complete variable domain, with remaining parts taken from reference TRBV18 and TRBJ2-7, reads NAGVMQNPRHLVRRRGQEARLRCSPMKGHSHVYWYRQLPEEGLKFMVYLQKENIIDESGMPKERFSAEFPKEGPSILRIQQVVRGDSAAYFCASSPRGTGYEQYFGPGTRLTVT.

The chain links TRBV10-1 to TRBJ2-3; 10 nucleotides agree with TRBD1. Germline assignment: CDR1 WNHNN and CDR2 SYGVQD (reference sequence). The length of the CDR3 is 16 residues. After removal of 2 bases from V and 3 bases from J, the junction contained 5 bases not matched to a gene. CDR3 region: CASSETGTGATDTQYF. The CDR3 DNA follows: TGCGCCAGCAGTGAGACCGGGACAGGGGCGACAGATACGCAGTATTTT.

This chain links TRBV2 with TRBJ1-2; TRBD1 aligns across 11 bases. The CDR3 contains 14 residues. Per the germline V gene, CDR1 is SNHLY and CDR2 is FYNNEI. Trimming at V came to 6 bases and at J to 2 bases, leaving 2 bases not matched to a gene. For the CDR3, the DNA is TGTGCCAGCAGCGGACAGGGGGCCAACTATGGCTACACCTTC. Its translation is CASSGQGANYGYTF. The full variable domain, completed using reference TRBV2 and TRBJ1-2, is EPEVTQTPSHQVTQMGQEVILRCVPISNHLYFYWYRQILGQKVEFLVSFYNNEISEKSEIFDDQFSVERPDGSNFTLKIRSTKLEDSAMYFCASSGQGANYGYTFGSGTRLTVV.

This chain joins TRBV28 and TRBJ1-4; D possibly corresponds to TRBD1 (5 bases). Germline CDR1 MDHEN, CDR2 SYDVKM. The CDR3 runs 15 residues. Trimming pared 6 bases from V and 5 bases from J, leaving 16 bases between. CDR3 protein: CASSLIWGFNEKLFF. The CDR3 region has the DNA TGTGCCAGCAGCTTGATATGGGGCTTCAATGAAAAACTGTTTTTT.

Written as DNA, the CDR3 is TGTGCCAGCAGCTCCGGACAGGGGGCCTACGAGCAGTACTTC. This codes for CASSSGQGAYEQYF. This chain connects TRBV9 to TRBJ2-7, with 10 positions matching TRBD1. Germline CDR1 and CDR2: SGDLS and YYNGEE. CDR3 length: 14 amino acids. With 4 bases clipped from V and 2 bases from J, the junction kept 3 bases outside the gene matches.

This clone was recorded only once. The chain recombines TRBV29-1 with TRBJ1-2; 7 nucleotides line up with TRBD1. Germline V gives CDR1 SQVTM, CDR2 ANQGSEA. This CDR3 is 11 amino acids long. V lost 6 bases, J lost 3 bases, and 1 base stayed unmatched. CDR3 sequence: CSVGQDYGYTF. In nucleotides, the CDR3 is TGCAGCGTCGGACAGGACTATGGCTACACCTTC.

The chain carries TRBV29-1 and TRBJ1-2, with D maybe TRBD1 (6 bases). CDR3 length: 15 amino acids. V was shortened by 6 bases and J by 6 bases, with 23 bases between the two germline ends. Looked up from germline, CDR1 is SQVTM and CDR2 is ANQGSEA. CDR3 in amino acids: CSVARTVLTSHGYTF. In nucleotides, the CDR3 is TGCAGCGTCGCCCGGACAGTCCTTACTTCCCATGGCTACACCTTC. The variable domain in full, completed from reference TRBV29-1 and TRBJ1-2, reads SAVISQKPSRDICQRGTSLTIQCQVDSQVTMMFWYRQQPGQSLTLIATANQGSEATYESGFVIDKFPISRPNLTFSTLTVSNMSPEDSSIYLCSVARTVLTSHGYTFGSGTRLTVV.

CDR3 residues: CASSPAAGVQTF. CDR3 DNA: TGTGCCAGCAGCCCGGCCGCCGGGGTACAAACCTTC. This chain uses TRBV5-6 with TRBJ1-2; D uncertain. The germline CDR1 and CDR2 sequences are SGHDT and YYEEEE. There are 12 residues in the CDR3. The V end lost 4 bases, the J end lost 14 bases, and 18 bases lay between the germline ends.

The gene calls are TRBV19 and TRBJ2-1; D gene uncertain. Germline CDR1 and CDR2: LNHDA and SQIVND (reference sequence). This CDR3 region has 15 residues. V lost 5 bases, J lost 1 base, and 12 bases lay in between. The chain's CDR3 is CASSSEYLSYNEQFF. The CDR3 DNA sequence: TGTGCCAGTAGTTCCGAGTACCTATCCTACAATGAGCAGTTCTTC.

This chain connects TRBV4-3 to TRBJ1-2, with 7 bases lining up with TRBD1. CDR3 length: 15 amino acids. Germline CDR1 reads LGHNA; CDR2 reads YSLEER. Trimming removed 1 base from V and 4 bases from J; junction bases left unmatched: 6. CDR3 residues: CASSQGGQAFYGYTF. CDR3 coding DNA: TGCGCCAGCAGCCAAGGAGGACAGGCGTTCTATGGCTACACCTTC.

The rearrangement links TRBV28 to TRBJ1-5; D perhaps matches TRBD1 (6 bases). The CDR3 runs to 15 residues. Germline CDR1 MDHEN, CDR2 SYDVKM. Trimming shortened V by 10 bases and J by 6 bases, and 22 bases separated the two germline ends. CDR3 sequence (DNA): TGTGCCACCCAAAAAACAGGGAAAGGTGGTCAGCCCCAGCATTTT. Its translation: CATQKTGKGGQPQHF.

This clone was counted only a few times. The chain has TRBV10-1 and TRBJ2-3; D is ambiguous. This CDR3 has 16 residues. V shed 0 bases and J shed 0 bases, with 10 bases lying between them. Germline CDR1 WNHNN, CDR2 SYGVQD (reference sequence). The DNA of the CDR3 is TGCGCCAGCAGTGAGTCTGTCGCAGTTAGCACAGATACGCAGTATTTT. This codes for CASSESVAVSTDTQYF.

The chain couples TRBV4-2 to TRBJ2-1; D is perhaps TRBD2 (6 bases). The V gene lost 0 bases and the J gene lost 6 bases, with 21 bases spanning the gap. The CDR3 consists of 18 residues. Germline lookup yields CDR1 LGHNA and CDR2 YNFKEQ. In DNA form, the CDR3 reads TGTGCCAGCAGCCAAGATGGGGTAGCGGCCGATGAGGGCAATGAGCAGTTCTTC. Protein: CASSQDGVAADEGNEQFF.

The gene calls are TRBV4-3 and TRBJ2-1; TRBD2 matches at 11 bases. Unmatched junction bases numbered 2, after V lost 4 bases and J lost 3 bases. The germline CDR1 and CDR2 sequences are LGHNA and YSLEER. This CDR3 region has 15 residues. CDR3 in DNA: TGCGCCAGCAGCCCTCTAGCGGGAGGCTACAATGAGCAGTTCTTC. Protein product: CASSPLAGGYNEQFF.

The chain recombines TRBV4-1 with TRBJ1-1; 8 nucleotides line up with TRBD1. CDR3 length: 16 amino acids. V lost 1 base to trimming and J lost 4 bases; unmatched junction nucleotides: 8. CDR1 MGHRA and CDR2 YSYEKL come from the germline V gene. The CDR3 region is CASSQVRGQGSTEAFF. In nucleotides, the CDR3 is TGCGCCAGCAGCCAAGTGCGAGGACAGGGATCCACTGAAGCTTTCTTT.

The J gene is TRBJ2-7, the V gene TRBV7-9; TRBD2 aligns across 7 bases. Germline V lookup: CDR1 SEHNR, CDR2 FQNEAQ (reference sequence). Trimming took 5 bases from V and 3 from J; bases not matched to a gene: 4. CDR3 size: 13 residues. DNA of the CDR3: TGTGCCAGCAGCAGCCGGGACTACTACGAGCAGTACTTC. This gives the protein CASSSRDYYEQYF.

CDR3 in DNA: TGTGCCAGCAGTAAATTGGCGGGGGCGGGGTCCTACGAGCAGTACTTC. Translation gives CASSKLAGAGSYEQYF. This rearrangement joins TRBV2 to TRBJ2-7; possible D gene TRBD2, 7 bases. The CDR3 loop spans 16 amino acids. Per germline, CDR1 SNHLY and CDR2 FYNNEI. V dropped 5 bases and J dropped 1 base, with 18 bases sitting between them.

The chain uses TRBV19 and TRBJ2-7, with TRBD1 identical over 12 bases. In germline, CDR1 is LNHDA, CDR2 SQIVND (reference sequence). V lost 5 bases and J lost 2; bases outside the gene matches: 13. The CDR3 has 18 amino acids. The DNA of the CDR3 is TGTGCCAGTAGTTCCAGGGGACAGGGGGCATCCCAAACCTACGAGCAGTACTTC. It specifies CASSSRGQGASQTYEQYF.

This clone came up once. V is TRBV7-2 and J is TRBJ2-3; D perhaps matches TRBD1 (5 bases). V was cut by 1 base and J by 0 bases, with 8 bases left in between. This CDR3 has 15 amino acids. Germline V gene lookup returns CDR1 SGHTA and CDR2 FQGNSA. Here the CDR3 reads CASSLGGPSTDTQYF. DNA of the CDR3: TGTGCCAGCAGCTTAGGGGGCCCCAGCACAGATACGCAGTATTTT.

The rearrangement links TRBV30 to TRBJ2-3, with D possibly TRBD2 on 5 matching bases. V was pared by 3 bases and J by 4 bases, with 20 bases between. Germline V CDR1 and CDR2: GTSNPN, SVGIG (reference sequence). The CDR3 spans 16 residues. CDR3 coding DNA: TGTGCCTGGAGGAGTGTGCGGGCAGTCCCCCCAGATACGCAGTATTTT. Translating gives CAWRSVRAVPPDTQYF.